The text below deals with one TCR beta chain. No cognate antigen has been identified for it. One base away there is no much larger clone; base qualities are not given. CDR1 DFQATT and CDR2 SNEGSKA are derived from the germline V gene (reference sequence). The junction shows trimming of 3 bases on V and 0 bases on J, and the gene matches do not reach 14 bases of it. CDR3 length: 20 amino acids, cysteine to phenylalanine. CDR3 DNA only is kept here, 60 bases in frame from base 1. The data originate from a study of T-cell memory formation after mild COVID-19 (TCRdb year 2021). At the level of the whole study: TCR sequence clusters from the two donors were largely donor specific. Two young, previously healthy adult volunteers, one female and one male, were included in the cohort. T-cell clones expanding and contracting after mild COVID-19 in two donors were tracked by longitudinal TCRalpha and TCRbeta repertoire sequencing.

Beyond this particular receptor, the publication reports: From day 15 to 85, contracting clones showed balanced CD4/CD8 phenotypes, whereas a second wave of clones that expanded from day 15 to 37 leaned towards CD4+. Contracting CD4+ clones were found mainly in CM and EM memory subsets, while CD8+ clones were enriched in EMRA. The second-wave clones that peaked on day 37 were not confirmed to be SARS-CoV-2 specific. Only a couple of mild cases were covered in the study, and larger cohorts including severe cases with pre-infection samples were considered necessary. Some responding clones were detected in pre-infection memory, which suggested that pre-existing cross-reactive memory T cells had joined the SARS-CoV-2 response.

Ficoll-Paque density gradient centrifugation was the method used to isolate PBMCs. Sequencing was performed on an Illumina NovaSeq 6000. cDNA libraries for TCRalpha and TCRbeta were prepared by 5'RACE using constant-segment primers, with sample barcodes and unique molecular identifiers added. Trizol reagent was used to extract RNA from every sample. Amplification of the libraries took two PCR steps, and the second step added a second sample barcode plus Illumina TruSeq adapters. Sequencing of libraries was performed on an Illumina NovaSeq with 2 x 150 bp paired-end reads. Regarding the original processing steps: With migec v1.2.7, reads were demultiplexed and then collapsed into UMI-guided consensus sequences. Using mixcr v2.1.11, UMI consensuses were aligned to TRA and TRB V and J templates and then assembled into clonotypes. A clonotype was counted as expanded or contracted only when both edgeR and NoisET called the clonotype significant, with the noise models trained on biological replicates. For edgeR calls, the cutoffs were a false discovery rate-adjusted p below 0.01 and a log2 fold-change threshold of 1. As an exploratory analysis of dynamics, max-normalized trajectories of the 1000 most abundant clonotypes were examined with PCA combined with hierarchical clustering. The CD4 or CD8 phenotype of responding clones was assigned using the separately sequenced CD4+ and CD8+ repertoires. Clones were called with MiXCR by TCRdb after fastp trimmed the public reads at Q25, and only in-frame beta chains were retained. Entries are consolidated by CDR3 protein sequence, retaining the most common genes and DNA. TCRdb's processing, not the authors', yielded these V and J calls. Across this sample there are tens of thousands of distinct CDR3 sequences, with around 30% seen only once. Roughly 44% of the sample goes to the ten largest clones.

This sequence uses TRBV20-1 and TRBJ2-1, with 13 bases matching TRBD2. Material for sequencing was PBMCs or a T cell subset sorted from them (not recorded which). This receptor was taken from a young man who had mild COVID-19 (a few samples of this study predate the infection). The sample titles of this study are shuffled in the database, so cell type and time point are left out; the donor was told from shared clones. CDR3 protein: CSASRPGGLAGSHSYNEQFF. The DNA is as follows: TGCAGTGCTAGTCGACCAGGGGGACTAGCGGGGTCCCACTCCTACAATGAGCAGTTCTTC.